This T cell receptor (beta chain) was sequenced for a study of graft-versus-host responses after intestinal transplantation. Study-wide background: Each recipient received anti-thymocyte globulin induction, then tacrolimus and steroids for approximately three years.

Profiling relied on immunoSEQ multiplex PCR, and the TCRdb table lists in-frame clones only, not all of them. The table includes under 25,000 clones, around 80% detected once. In this sample, this clone turned up a few times. As yet, its antigen is unknown. Study-wide findings and caveats: Peak levels of circulating GvH clones tracked with early post-transplant HvG declines.

CDR3 size: 14 residues. With V trimmed by 6 bases and J by 4 bases, 6 bases remained unmatched. Per germline, CDR1 MNHEY and CDR2 SMNVEV (reference sequence). This chain uses TRBV27 with TRBJ1-3, with TRBD1 matching over 7 bases. The clonotype comes from a human donor who was the organ donor for an intestinal transplant. The sequences come from unstimulated CD8+ T cells sorted from spleen or lymph node cells, collected before transplant. CDR3 region: CASRAGTDGNTIYF. CDR3 coding DNA: TGTGCCAGCAGGGCCGGGACAGACGGAAACACCATATATTTT.